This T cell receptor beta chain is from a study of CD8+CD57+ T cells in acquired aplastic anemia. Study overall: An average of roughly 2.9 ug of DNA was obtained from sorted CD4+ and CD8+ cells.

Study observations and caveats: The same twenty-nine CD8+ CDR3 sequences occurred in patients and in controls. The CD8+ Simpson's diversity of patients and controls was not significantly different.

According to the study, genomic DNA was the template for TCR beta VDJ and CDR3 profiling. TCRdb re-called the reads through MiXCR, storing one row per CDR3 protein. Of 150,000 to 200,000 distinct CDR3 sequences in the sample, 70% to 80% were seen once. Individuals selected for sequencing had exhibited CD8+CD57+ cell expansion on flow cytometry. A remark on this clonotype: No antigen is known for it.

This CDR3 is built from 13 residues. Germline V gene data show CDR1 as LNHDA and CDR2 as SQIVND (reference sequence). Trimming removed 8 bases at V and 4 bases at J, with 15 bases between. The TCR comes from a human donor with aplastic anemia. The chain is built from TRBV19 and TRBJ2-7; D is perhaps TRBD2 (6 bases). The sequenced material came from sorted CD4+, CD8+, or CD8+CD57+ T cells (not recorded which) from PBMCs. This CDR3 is CASALATHYEQYF. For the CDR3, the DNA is TGTGCCAGTGCTCTAGCGACCCATTACGAGCAGTACTTC.